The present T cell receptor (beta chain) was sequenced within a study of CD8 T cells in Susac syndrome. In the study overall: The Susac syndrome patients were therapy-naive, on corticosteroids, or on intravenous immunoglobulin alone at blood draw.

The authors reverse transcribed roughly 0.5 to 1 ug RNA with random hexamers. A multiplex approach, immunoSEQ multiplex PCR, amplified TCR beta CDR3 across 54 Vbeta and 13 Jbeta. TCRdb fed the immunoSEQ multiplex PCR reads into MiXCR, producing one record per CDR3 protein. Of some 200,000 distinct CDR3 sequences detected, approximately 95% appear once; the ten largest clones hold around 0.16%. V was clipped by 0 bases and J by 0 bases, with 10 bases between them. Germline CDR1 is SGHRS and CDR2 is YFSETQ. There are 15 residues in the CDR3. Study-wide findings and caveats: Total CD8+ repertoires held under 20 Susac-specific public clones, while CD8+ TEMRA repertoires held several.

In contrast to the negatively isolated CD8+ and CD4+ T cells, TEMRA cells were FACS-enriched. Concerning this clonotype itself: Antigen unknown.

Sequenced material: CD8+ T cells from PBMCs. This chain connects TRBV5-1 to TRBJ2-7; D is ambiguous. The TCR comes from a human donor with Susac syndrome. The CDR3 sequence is CASSLGQQSSYEQYF. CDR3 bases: TGCGCCAGCAGCTTGGGTCAGCAGAGCTCCTACGAGCAGTACTTC. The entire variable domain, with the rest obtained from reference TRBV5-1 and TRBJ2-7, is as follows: KAGVTQTPRYLIKTRGQQVTLSCSPISGHRSVSWYQQTPGQGLQFLFEYFSETQRNKGNFPGRFSGRQFSNSRSEMNVSTLELGDSALYLCASSLGQQSSYEQYFGPGTRLTVT.